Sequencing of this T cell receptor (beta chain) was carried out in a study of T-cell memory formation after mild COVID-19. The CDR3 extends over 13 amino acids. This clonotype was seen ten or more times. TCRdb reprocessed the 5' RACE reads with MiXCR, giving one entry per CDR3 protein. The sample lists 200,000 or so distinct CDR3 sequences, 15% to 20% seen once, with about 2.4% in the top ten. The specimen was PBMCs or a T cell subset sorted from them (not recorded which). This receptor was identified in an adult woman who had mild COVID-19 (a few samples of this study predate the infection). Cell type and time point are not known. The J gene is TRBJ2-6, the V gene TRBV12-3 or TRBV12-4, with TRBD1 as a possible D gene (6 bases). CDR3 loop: CATGGTGANVLTF. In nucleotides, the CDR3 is TGTGCTACTGGGGGCACTGGGGCCAACGTCCTGACTTTC.